This TCR beta chain was profiled in a study of identical twins. This clonotype was seen a handful of times. Its antigen remains unknown. After template switching added a universal primer site, the resulting cDNA carried unique molecular identifiers. From the 5' RACE reads, TCRdb called clonotypes with MiXCR, one entry per CDR3 protein. Seen here are roughly 710,000 distinct CDR3 sequences, around 6% observed once, and the top ten hold 1.5% to 2%. Notes on the study in general: Twin-shared out-of-frame alpha sequences were enriched for low generation probability. Insertion counts were lower in abundant cord blood beta clonotypes, a trend that memory repertoires did not show.

The CDR3 loop spans 14 amino acids. Trimming cost V 0 bases and J 9 bases, with 14 bases left between them. The germline V gene encodes CDR1 SGHVS and CDR2 FQNEAQ. The origin of this receptor is a man aged 18 to 30 in good health. The rearrangement uses TRBV7-8 and TRBJ1-1; the D gene is possibly TRBD1 (6 bases). Sequenced sample: naive T cells sorted from blood. CDR3 in DNA: TGTGCCAGCAGCTTAGCTCATCCAGGGGCGAAAGCTTTCTTT. Its translation is CASSLAHPGAKAFF.